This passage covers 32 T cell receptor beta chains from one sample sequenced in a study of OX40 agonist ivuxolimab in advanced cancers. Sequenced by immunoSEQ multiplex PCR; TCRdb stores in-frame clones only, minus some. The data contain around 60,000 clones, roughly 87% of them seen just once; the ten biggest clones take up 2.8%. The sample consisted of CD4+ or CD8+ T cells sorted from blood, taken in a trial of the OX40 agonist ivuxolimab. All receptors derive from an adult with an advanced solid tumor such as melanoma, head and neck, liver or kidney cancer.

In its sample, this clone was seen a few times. CDR3 DNA: TGTGCCAGCAGTTCACCGGGACTAGCGCCCCAAGAGACCCAGTACTTC. This codes for CASSSPGLAPQETQYF. The chain combines TRBV28 with TRBJ2-5; 10 bases align to TRBD2. J lost 1 base, V lost 4 bases, and 6 bases had no gene match. The CDR3 contains 16 residues. Per germline, CDR1 MDHEN and CDR2 SYDVKM.

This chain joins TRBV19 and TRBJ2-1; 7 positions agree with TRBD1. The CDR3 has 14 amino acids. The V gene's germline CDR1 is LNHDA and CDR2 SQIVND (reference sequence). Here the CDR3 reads CAARRQGASNEQFF. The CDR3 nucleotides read TGTGCTGCTAGGAGACAGGGAGCATCAAATGAGCAGTTCTTC.

CDR3 sequence: CAISEYARTGDSGNTIYF. The CDR3 nucleotides read TGTGCCATCAGTGAGTATGCTCGGACAGGCGATTCTGGAAACACCATATATTTT. The chain employs TRBV10-3 and TRBJ1-3; 7 bases align to TRBD1. CDR1 and CDR2 (germline): ENHRY, SYGVKD. The CDR3 length is 18 residues. With 1 base clipped from V and 1 base from J, the junction kept 10 bases outside the gene matches.

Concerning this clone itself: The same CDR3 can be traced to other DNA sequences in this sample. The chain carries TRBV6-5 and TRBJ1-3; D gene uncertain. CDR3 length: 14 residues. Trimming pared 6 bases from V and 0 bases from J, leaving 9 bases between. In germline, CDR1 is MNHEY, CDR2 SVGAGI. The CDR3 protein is CASSSVSSGNTIYF. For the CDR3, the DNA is TGTGCCAGCAGCTCCGTGTCCTCTGGAAACACCATATATTTT.

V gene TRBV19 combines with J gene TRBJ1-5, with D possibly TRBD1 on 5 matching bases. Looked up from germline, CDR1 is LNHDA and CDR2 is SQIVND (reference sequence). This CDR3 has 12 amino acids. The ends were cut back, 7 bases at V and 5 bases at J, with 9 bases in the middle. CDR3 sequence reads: CASTEGYQPQHF. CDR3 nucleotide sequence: TGTGCCAGTACCGAGGGGTATCAGCCCCAGCATTTT.

CDR3 sequence reads: CASSLTLYQETQYF. The CDR3 region has the DNA TGTGCCAGTAGTTTGACACTTTACCAAGAGACCCAGTACTTC. The chain combines TRBV19 with TRBJ2-5; D ambiguous. Deletions cut 5 bases from V and 0 bases from J, with 10 bases between. Germline loops: CDR1 LNHDA, CDR2 SQIVND (reference sequence). The CDR3 totals 14 residues.

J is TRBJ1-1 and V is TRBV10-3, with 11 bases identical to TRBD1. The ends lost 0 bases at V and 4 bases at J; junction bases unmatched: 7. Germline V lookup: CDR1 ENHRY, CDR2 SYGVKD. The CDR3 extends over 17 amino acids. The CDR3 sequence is CAISESRDRGFRTEAFF. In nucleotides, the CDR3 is TGTGCCATCAGTGAGTCTCGGGACAGGGGGTTCCGCACTGAAGCTTTCTTT.

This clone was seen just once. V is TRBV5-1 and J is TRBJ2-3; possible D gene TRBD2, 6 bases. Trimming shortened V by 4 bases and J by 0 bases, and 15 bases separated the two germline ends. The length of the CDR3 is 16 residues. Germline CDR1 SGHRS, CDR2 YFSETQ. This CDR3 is CASSPEGSTSTDTQYF. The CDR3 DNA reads TGCGCCAGCAGCCCGGAGGGGTCTACTAGCACAGATACGCAGTATTTT.

CDR3: CASSLEGGGQPQHF. CDR3 coding DNA: TGCGCCAGCAGCTTGGAAGGGGGCGGACAGCCCCAGCATTTT. The V and J genes are TRBV5-1 and TRBJ1-5, with 7 bases identical to TRBD1. This CDR3 region has 14 residues. Germline lookup yields CDR1 SGHRS and CDR2 YFSETQ. V lost 0 bases, J lost 7 bases, and 4 bases stayed unmatched.

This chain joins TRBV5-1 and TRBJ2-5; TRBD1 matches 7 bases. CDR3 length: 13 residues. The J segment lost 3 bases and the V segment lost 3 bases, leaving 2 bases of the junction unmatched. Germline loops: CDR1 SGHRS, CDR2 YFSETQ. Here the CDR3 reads CASSSGTEETQYF. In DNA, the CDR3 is TGCGCCAGCAGCTCCGGGACAGAAGAGACCCAGTACTTC.

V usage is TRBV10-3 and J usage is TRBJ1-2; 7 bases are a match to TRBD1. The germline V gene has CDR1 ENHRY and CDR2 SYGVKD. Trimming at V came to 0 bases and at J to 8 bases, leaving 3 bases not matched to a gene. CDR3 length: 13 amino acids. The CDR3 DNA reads TGTGCCATCAGTGAGTCGACAGGGTCCGGCTACACCTTC. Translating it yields CAISESTGSGYTF.

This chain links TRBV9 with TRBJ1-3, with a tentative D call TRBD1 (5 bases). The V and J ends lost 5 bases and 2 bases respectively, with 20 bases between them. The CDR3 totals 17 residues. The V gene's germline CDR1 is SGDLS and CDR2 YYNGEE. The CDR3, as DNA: TGTGCCAGCAGTGGGGCCTTCCTGAGCACTACTGGAAACACCATATATTTT. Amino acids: CASSGAFLSTTGNTIYF.

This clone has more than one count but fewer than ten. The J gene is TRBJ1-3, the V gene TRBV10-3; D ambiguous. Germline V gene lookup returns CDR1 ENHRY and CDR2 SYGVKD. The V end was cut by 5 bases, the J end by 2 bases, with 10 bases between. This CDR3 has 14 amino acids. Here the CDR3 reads CAISTEPAGNTIYF. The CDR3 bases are TGTGCCATCAGTACGGAACCTGCTGGAAACACCATATATTTT.

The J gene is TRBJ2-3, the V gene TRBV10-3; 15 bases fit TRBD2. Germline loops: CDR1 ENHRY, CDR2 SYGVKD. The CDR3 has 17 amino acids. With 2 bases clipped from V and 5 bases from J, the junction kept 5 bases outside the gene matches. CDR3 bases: TGTGCCATCAGTGAGGGACTAGCGGGAGGGCGCGGAGATACGCAGTATTTT. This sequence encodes CAISEGLAGGRGDTQYF.

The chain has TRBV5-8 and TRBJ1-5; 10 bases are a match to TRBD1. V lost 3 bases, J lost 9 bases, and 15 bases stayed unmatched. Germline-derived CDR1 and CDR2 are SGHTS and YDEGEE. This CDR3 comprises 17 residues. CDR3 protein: CASSSLGRDRGGWPQHF. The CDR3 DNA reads TGTGCCAGCAGCTCCCTCGGGAGGGACAGGGGCGGTTGGCCCCAGCATTTT. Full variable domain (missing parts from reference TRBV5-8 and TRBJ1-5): EAGVTQSPTHLIKTRGQQATLRCSPISGHTSVYWYQQALGLGLQFLLWYDEGEERNRGNFPPRFSGRQFPNYSSELNVNALELEDSALYLCASSSLGRDRGGWPQHFGDGTRLSIL.

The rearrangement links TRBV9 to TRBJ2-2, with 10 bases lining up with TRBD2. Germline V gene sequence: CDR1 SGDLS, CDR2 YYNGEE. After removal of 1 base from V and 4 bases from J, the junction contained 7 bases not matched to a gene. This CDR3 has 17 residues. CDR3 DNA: TGTGCCAGCAGCGTATCTAGCGGGAGTATCAGCACCGGGGAGCTGTTTTTT. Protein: CASSVSSGSISTGELFF.

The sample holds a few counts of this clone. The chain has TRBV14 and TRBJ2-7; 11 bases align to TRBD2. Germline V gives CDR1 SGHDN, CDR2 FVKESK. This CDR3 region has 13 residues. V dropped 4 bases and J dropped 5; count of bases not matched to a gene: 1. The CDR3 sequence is CASSRGLADEQYF. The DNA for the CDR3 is TGTGCCAGCAGCCGGGGACTAGCGGACGAGCAGTACTTC.

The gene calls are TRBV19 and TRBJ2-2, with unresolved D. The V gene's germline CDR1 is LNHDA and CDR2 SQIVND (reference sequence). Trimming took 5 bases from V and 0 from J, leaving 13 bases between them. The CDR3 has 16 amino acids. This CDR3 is CASSFSPNANTGELFF. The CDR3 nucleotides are TGTGCCAGTAGTTTCTCTCCGAACGCGAACACCGGGGAGCTGTTTTTT.

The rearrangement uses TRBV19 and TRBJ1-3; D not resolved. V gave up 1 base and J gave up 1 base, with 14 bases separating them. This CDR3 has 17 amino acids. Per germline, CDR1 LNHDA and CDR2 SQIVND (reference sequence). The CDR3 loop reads CASSIVDSGFSGNTIYF. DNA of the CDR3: TGTGCCAGTAGTATAGTGGATTCTGGGTTTTCTGGAAACACCATATATTTT. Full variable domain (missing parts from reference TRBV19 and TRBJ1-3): DGGITQSPKYLFRKEGQNVTLSCEQNLNHDAMYWYRQDPGQGLRLIYYSQIVNDFQKGDIAEGYSVSREKKESFPLTVTSAQKNPTAFYLCASSIVDSGFSGNTIYFGEGSWLTVV.

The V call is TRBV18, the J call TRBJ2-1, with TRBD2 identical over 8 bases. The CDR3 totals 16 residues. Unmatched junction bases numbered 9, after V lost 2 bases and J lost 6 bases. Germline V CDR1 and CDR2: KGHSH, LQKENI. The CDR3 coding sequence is TGTGCCAGCTCACCAGTCGAAAGCGCGGGGGGCAATGAGCAGTTCTTC. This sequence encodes CASSPVESAGGNEQFF.

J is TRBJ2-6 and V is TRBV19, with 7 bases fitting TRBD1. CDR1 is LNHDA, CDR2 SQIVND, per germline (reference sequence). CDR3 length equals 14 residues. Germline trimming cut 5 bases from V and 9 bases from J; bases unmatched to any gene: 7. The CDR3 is CASSSGTVNNVLTF. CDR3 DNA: TGTGCCAGTAGTTCCGGGACAGTGAACAACGTCCTGACTTTC.

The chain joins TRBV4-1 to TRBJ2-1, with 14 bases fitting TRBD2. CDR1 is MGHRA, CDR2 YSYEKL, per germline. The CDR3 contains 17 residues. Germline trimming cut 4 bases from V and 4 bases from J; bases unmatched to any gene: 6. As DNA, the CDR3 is TGCGCCAGCAGCCCGACTAGCGGGAGGGACCTTTACAATGAGCAGTTCTTC. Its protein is CASSPTSGRDLYNEQFF.

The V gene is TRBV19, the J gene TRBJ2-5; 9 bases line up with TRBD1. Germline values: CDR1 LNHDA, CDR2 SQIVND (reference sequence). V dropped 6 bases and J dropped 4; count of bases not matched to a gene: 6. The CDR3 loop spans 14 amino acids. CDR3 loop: CASSETGGRETQYF. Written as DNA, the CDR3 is TGTGCCAGTAGCGAGACAGGGGGGAGAGAGACCCAGTACTTC. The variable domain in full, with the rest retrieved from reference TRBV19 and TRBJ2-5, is DGGITQSPKYLFRKEGQNVTLSCEQNLNHDAMYWYRQDPGQGLRLIYYSQIVNDFQKGDIAEGYSVSREKKESFPLTVTSAQKNPTAFYLCASSETGGRETQYFGPGTRLLVL.

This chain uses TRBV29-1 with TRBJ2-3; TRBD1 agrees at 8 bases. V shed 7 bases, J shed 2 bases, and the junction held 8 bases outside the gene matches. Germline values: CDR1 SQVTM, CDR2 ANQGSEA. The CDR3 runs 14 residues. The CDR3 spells CSAIGTGLTDTQYF. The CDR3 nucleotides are TGCAGCGCGATCGGGACAGGCCTCACAGATACGCAGTATTTT.

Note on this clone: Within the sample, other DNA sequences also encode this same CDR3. Here the CDR3 DNA reads TGTGCCTGGAGTGTAGCCTACGAGCAGTACTTC. Its translation is CAWSVAYEQYF. V and J are TRBV30 and TRBJ2-7; D unresolved. Germline V gene lookup returns CDR1 GTSNPN and CDR2 SVGIG (reference sequence). The CDR3 runs to 11 residues. Trimming cost V 0 bases and J 2 bases, with 2 bases left between them.

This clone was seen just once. The chain's CDR3 is CASRTLTSWNTEAFF. The CDR3 DNA follows: TGTGCCAGTCGAACCCTCACCTCCTGGAACACTGAAGCTTTCTTT. The V gene is TRBV7-9, the J gene TRBJ1-1; D not resolved. V was clipped by 9 bases and J by 1 base, with 18 bases between them. This CDR3 has 15 amino acids. The germline V gene has CDR1 SEHNR and CDR2 FQNEAQ (reference sequence).

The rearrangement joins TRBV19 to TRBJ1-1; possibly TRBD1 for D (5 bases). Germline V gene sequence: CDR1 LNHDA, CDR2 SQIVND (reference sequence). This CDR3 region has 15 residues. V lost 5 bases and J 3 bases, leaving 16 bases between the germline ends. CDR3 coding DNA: TGTGCCAGTAGTTGGGGACGGGGAAGGTACACTGAAGCTTTCTTT. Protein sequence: CASSWGRGRYTEAFF.

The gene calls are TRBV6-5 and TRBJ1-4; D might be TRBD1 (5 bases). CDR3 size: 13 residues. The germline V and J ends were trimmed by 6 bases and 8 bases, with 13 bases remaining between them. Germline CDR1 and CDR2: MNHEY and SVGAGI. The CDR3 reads CASSQGLREKLFF. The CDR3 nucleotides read TGTGCCAGCAGCCAGGGACTCAGGGAAAAACTGTTTTTT.

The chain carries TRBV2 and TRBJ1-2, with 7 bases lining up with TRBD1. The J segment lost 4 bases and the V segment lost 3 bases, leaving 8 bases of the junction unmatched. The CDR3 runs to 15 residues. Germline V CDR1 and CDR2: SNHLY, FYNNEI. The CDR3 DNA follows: TGTGCCAGCAGTGACGAGGGGGCAGATATCTATGGCTACACCTTC. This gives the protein CASSDEGADIYGYTF.

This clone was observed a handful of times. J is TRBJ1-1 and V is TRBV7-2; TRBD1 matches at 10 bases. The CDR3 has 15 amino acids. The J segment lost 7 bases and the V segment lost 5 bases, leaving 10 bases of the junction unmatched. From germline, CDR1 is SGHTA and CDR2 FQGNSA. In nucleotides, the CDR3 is TGTGCCAGCAGCCCCTGGGACAGGGGAGCCATTGAAGCTTTCTTT. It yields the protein CASSPWDRGAIEAFF.

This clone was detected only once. The CDR3 bases are TGTGCCAGCAGCCAAACCGGACAGTACGATGAAGCTTTCTTT. Amino acids: CASSQTGQYDEAFF. J is TRBJ1-1 and V is TRBV7-9, with D perhaps TRBD1 (6 bases). From germline, CDR1 is SEHNR and CDR2 FQNEAQ (reference sequence). The CDR3 has 14 amino acids. The V end lost 5 bases, the J end lost 7 bases, and 17 bases lay between the germline ends. The full variable domain, rest sourced from reference TRBV7-9 and TRBJ1-1, is DTGVSQNPRHKITKRGQNVTFRCDPISEHNRLYWYRQTLGQGPEFLTYFQNEAQLEKSRLLSDRFSAERPKGSFSTLEIQRTEQGDSAMYLCASSQTGQYDEAFFGQGTRLTVV.

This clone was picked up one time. In DNA, the CDR3 is TGTGCCAGCAGTATTAGAGAGGGGGAGACCCAGTACTTC. Amino acid sequence: CASSIREGETQYF. The chain employs TRBV7-3 and TRBJ2-5; the D gene could be TRBD1 or TRBD2 (5 bases each). Germline V gene sequence: CDR1 SGHTA, CDR2 FQGTGA. Trimming removed 6 bases at V and 5 bases at J, with 13 bases between. The CDR3 has 13 amino acids.